These 22 T cell receptor beta chains originate from one sample sequenced in a study of T cells in Graves' hyperthyroidism and ophthalmopathy. Amplified TCR beta CDR3 regions came from RNA transcripts. TCR CDR3 regions were first amplified by RT-PCR with HTBI primers. TCRdb processed the multiplex PCR reads anew with MiXCR; each CDR3 protein has one entry. The repertoire holds about 560,000 distinct CDR3 sequences, with about a sixth as singletons. Sequenced sample: blood. These receptors came from a woman aged 18-30 years with Graves' hyperthyroidism.

With regard to this clonotype: This could be a read error, since a much larger clone is one nucleotide away. The V and J genes are TRBV6-1 and TRBJ2-1; unclear D gene. The V end lost 2 bases, the J end lost 10 bases, and 9 bases lay between the germline ends. This CDR3 is built from 12 residues. In germline, CDR1 is MNHNS, CDR2 SASEGT. CDR3 DNA sequence: TGTGCCAGCAGTGAATCCTTCTACGAGCAGTTCTTC. It yields the protein CASSESFYEQFF.

This clonotype appeared a few times. This chain joins TRBV25-1 and TRBJ1-1; no firm D call. The CDR3 consists of 14 residues. CDR1 and CDR2 (germline): MGHDK, SYGVNS. V lost 5 bases to trimming and J lost 0 bases, with 10 bases between them. The CDR3 nucleotides read TGTGCCAGCAGTATAAGTGGGCTGAACACTGAAGCTTTCTTT. This encodes CASSISGLNTEAFF.

The rearrangement uses TRBV27 and TRBJ1-2; D is possibly TRBD1 (6 bases). The ends were cut back, 0 bases at V and 4 bases at J, with 6 bases in the middle. Looked up from germline, CDR1 is MNHEY and CDR2 is SMNVEV (reference sequence). CDR3 length: 13 amino acids. The CDR3 nucleotides read TGTGCCAGCAGTTTATCGGACAGCTATGGCTACACCTTC. Protein product: CASSLSDSYGYTF.

This clonotype has only one observation. V is TRBV29-1 and J is TRBJ2-7; 7 bases are shared with TRBD1. The CDR3 has 12 residues. With V trimmed by 6 bases and J by 4 bases, 6 bases remained unmatched. Germline CDR1 is SQVTM and CDR2 is ANQGSEA. Here the CDR3 DNA reads TGCAGCGTATCGGGACAGCGGTACGAGCAGTACTTC. Its protein product is CSVSGQRYEQYF.

The chain joins TRBV12-3 or TRBV12-4 to TRBJ2-7; D gene ambiguous. The CDR3 consists of 14 residues. Trimming took 1 base from V and 3 from J, leaving 10 bases between them. The CDR3 region has the DNA TGTGCCAGCAGTTTAGGCGCCGGTCACTACGAGCAGTACTTC. It is translated as CASSLGAGHYEQYF.

This clonotype was seen repeatedly, ten times or more. The chain has TRBV5-1 and TRBJ2-7; perhaps TRBD1 as D (6 bases). CDR1 and CDR2 (germline): SGHRS, YFSETQ. Trimming took off 4 bases at V and 4 bases at J, with 21 bases between the two ends. The CDR3 length is 16 residues. The CDR3 here is CASSLPSGAGEYEQYF. The DNA for the CDR3 is TGCGCCAGCAGCCTACCAAGTGGGGCAGGGGAATACGAGCAGTACTTC.

This chain links TRBV29-1 with TRBJ2-1; 13 nucleotides match TRBD2. The CDR3 is 15 amino acids. Germline lookup yields CDR1 SQVTM and CDR2 ANQGSEA. With 4 bases clipped from V and 8 bases from J, the junction kept 8 bases outside the gene matches. This chain's CDR3 is CSVGMTSGRTYEQFF. The CDR3 nucleotides are TGCAGCGTTGGAATGACTAGCGGGAGGACCTATGAGCAGTTCTTC.

This clonotype showed up many times. This chain joins TRBV28 and TRBJ2-5, with 7 bases that match TRBD2. From germline, CDR1 is MDHEN and CDR2 SYDVKM. There are 15 residues in the CDR3. J lost 2 bases, V lost 6 bases, and 9 bases had no gene match. This CDR3 is CASRTSRGKQETQYF. CDR3 nucleotides: TGTGCCAGCAGGACCTCGCGGGGGAAACAAGAGACCCAGTACTTC.

The chain links TRBV28 to TRBJ2-7; 13 nucleotides align to TRBD2. This CDR3 region has 15 residues. Germline values: CDR1 MDHEN, CDR2 SYDVKM. The ends lost 7 bases at V and 3 bases at J; junction bases unmatched: 6. CDR3 sequence: CASIRLAGGYYEQYF. DNA for the CDR3: TGTGCCAGCATCCGACTAGCGGGAGGATACTACGAGCAGTACTTC.

Of note for this clonotype: Relative to the germline gene, one junction end is altered; a read error may explain this. The rearrangement uses TRBV2 and TRBJ2-5, with 10 bases fitting TRBD2. CDR1 and CDR2 from the germline V gene are SNHLY and FYNNEI. The CDR3 loop spans 17 amino acids. DNA of the CDR3: TGTGCCAGCAACGGAGCGGGAGGGGATAAGAGTGGAGAGACCCGGTACTTC. Protein sequence: CASNGAGGDKSGETRYF.

This clonotype was detected many times. The chain uses TRBV7-9 and TRBJ2-3; no clear D. With 5 bases removed from V and 3 bases from J, the gap between germline ends came to 15 bases. The CDR3 loop spans 15 amino acids. Germline CDR1 reads SEHNR; CDR2 reads FQNEAQ (reference sequence). This chain's CDR3 is CASSTRNGETDTQYF. DNA of the CDR3: TGTGCCAGCAGCACCCGAAACGGCGAGACAGATACGCAGTATTTT.

The chain has TRBV29-1 and TRBJ2-1; possibly TRBD2 for D (5 bases). The germline V and J ends were trimmed by 3 bases and 5 bases, with 8 bases remaining between them. The CDR3 consists of 12 residues. In germline, CDR1 is SQVTM, CDR2 ANQGSEA. CDR3 bases: TGCAGCGTTGAGAGGGTCGACAATGAGCAGTTCTTC. Residues: CSVERVDNEQFF.

The table lists this clonotype with many counts. The chain recombines TRBV7-2 with TRBJ1-5, with D hard to call. The CDR3 totals 13 residues. CDR1 is SGHTA, CDR2 FQGNSA, per germline. With 1 base removed from V and 4 bases from J, the gap between germline ends came to 5 bases. CDR3 in DNA: TGTGCCAGCAGCTTAGGTAGAAATCAGCCCCAGCATTTT. Its protein is CASSLGRNQPQHF.

This clonotype was observed a handful of times. V usage is TRBV19 and J usage is TRBJ2-7; D gene ambiguous. Germline-derived CDR1 and CDR2 are LNHDA and SQIVND (reference sequence). The CDR3 is 11 residues long. V was shortened by 3 bases and J by 5 bases, with 5 bases between the two germline ends. The CDR3 sequence: CASSINHEQYF. CDR3 bases: TGTGCCAGTAGTATTAACCACGAGCAGTACTTC.

The rearrangement uses TRBV6-1 and TRBJ2-3; TRBD1 is a possible D gene (5 bases). CDR3 length: 15 amino acids. CDR1 is MNHNS and CDR2 is SASEGT in the germline V gene. V shed 6 bases and J shed 2 bases, with 15 bases lying between them. CDR3 coding DNA: TGTGCCAGCAGGCAACTTGGGGCGGTCACAGATACGCAGTATTTT. Translation gives CASRQLGAVTDTQYF.

The table lists this clonotype with many counts. The chain employs TRBV2 and TRBJ2-3; D call uncertain. CDR3 length equals 11 residues. Trimming took off 2 bases at V and 5 bases at J, with 2 bases between the two ends. Germline lookup yields CDR1 SNHLY and CDR2 FYNNEI. CDR3 in DNA: TGTGCCAGCAGTGAAATAGATACGCAGTATTTT. This gives the protein CASSEIDTQYF.

This chain uses TRBV29-1 with TRBJ2-7, with a tentative D call TRBD1 (5 bases). Per the germline V gene, CDR1 is SQVTM and CDR2 is ANQGSEA. Trimming stripped 7 bases from V and 0 bases from J, with 13 bases between. The CDR3 runs to 13 residues. The CDR3 region has the DNA TGCAGCGCTGGACACGGAGCCTCCTACGAGCAGTACTTC. Translated: CSAGHGASYEQYF.

This clonotype was seen a few times. The rearrangement uses TRBV5-1 and TRBJ2-3; TRBD1 agrees at 8 bases. CDR3 size: 15 residues. Trimming at V came to 4 bases and at J to 4 bases, leaving 8 bases not matched to a gene. Germline CDR1 reads SGHRS; CDR2 reads YFSETQ. The CDR3 DNA reads as TGCGCCAGCAGCCACGGACAGGGAAGTGCAGATACGCAGTATTTT. Translated, it gives CASSHGQGSADTQYF.

This clonotype has a count of ten or more. The V gene is TRBV19, the J gene TRBJ1-2; D perhaps matches TRBD1 (5 bases). Between the trimmed V and J ends, which lost 7 bases and 1 base, there was a span of 19 bases. The CDR3 sequence is 16 residues long. The V gene's germline CDR1 is LNHDA and CDR2 SQIVND (reference sequence). CDR3 in amino acids: CASKITGAGINYGYTF. For the CDR3, the DNA is TGTGCCAGTAAAATAACAGGTGCTGGAATTAACTATGGCTACACCTTC.

Ten or more counts support this clonotype. This chain uses TRBV6-2 or TRBV6-3 with TRBJ2-7; D is ambiguous. This CDR3 region has 13 residues. Per germline, CDR1 MNHEY and CDR2 SVGEGT. The V end was cut by 5 bases, the J end by 0 bases, with 8 bases between. The DNA for the CDR3 is TGTGCCAGCAGTCTGCAGCTCTCCTACGAGCAGTACTTC. Amino acid sequence: CASSLQLSYEQYF.

This clonotype was counted only a few times. The J gene is TRBJ2-1, the V gene TRBV7-2; no clear D gene. Germline V CDR1 and CDR2: SGHTA, FQGNSA. This CDR3 contains 15 residues. V was cut by 4 bases and J by 5 bases, with 15 bases left in between. CDR3 loop: CASSWVSSGDNEQFF. DNA of the CDR3: TGTGCCAGCAGCTGGGTTTCATCGGGCGACAATGAGCAGTTCTTC. The full variable domain, in which reference TRBV7-2 and TRBJ2-1 provide the parts outside the CDR3, is GAGVSQSPSNKVTEKGKDVELRCDPISGHTALYWYRQSLGQGLEFLIYFQGNSAPDKSGLPSDRFSAERTGGSVSTLTIQRTQQEDSAVYLCASSWVSSGDNEQFFGPGTRLTVL.

CDR3 nucleotides: TGTGCCTGGAACGGGCGGGGCAATGAGCAGTTCTTC. As protein: CAWNGRGNEQFF. V and J are TRBV30 and TRBJ2-1, with D tentatively TRBD2 (6 bases). Germline lookup yields CDR1 GTSNPN and CDR2 SVGIG (reference sequence). The V end lost 4 bases, the J end lost 6 bases, and 10 bases lay between the germline ends. CDR3 length: 12 residues.